The TCR beta chain under discussion was sequenced for a study of cytomegalovirus exposure and HLA in healthy donors. On the study more broadly: A later analysis reported the roughly 130 validation repertoires used the same platform as the approximately 660 first-cohort repertoires.

Here immunoSEQ multiplex PCR was the method, and the copy in TCRdb shows in-frame clones only, minus some. Of some 110,000 clones listed, 88% are singletons. Regarding the study as a whole: Per published reports, the classifier diagnosed cytomegalovirus status with high specificity and sensitivity. Subsequent analysis found a tendency for first-cohort TCR clusters to co-occur within the 120 or so validation repertoires. 164 TCR beta chains were listed as cytomegalovirus-associated.

Trimming left V 8 bases short and J 1 base short, with 14 bases between. Germline V gives CDR1 SGHTA, CDR2 FQGNSA. This CDR3 region has 14 residues. This clone was seen only once. Its specificity is unknown. The rearrangement uses TRBV7-2 and TRBJ2-5; possible D gene TRBD1, 6 bases. Sequencing input: PBMCs. This clonotype was sampled from a man younger than 35 in good health and CMV-seronegative. CDR3 residues: CASGGRTVQETQYF. The CDR3 DNA sequence: TGTGCCAGCGGAGGAAGGACAGTCCAAGAGACCCAGTACTTC.